This T cell receptor (beta chain) emerged from a study of PD-1 blockade in classical Hodgkin lymphoma. Study at large: On a schedule of every 2 weeks, patients received nivolumab 3 mg/kg intravenously.

Exposure to brentuximab vedotin varied, and each patient had relapsed following autologous stem cell transplantation. The germline gives CDR1 LNHDA, CDR2 SQIVND (reference sequence). This CDR3 comprises 14 residues. V was clipped by 1 base and J by 3 bases, with 10 bases between them. Using immunoSEQ multiplex PCR, the repertoire was profiled, and TCRdb retains in-frame clones only, with some absent. Among roughly 81,000 clones, approximately 91% were seen once, and the ten largest hold about 2.7%. This clonotype was obtained from a human donor with classical Hodgkin lymphoma. V usage is TRBV19 and J usage is TRBJ2-7; D remains ambiguous. The sequenced sample was peripheral blood mononuclear cells (PBMCs), obtained before the second cycle of nivolumab. In DNA, the CDR3 is TGTGCCAGTAGTATAGCGGTCCTAGGCTACGAGCAGTACTTC. Translated: CASSIAVLGYEQYF.